This T cell receptor beta chain emerged from a study of T-cell memory formation after mild COVID-19. The study's findings and limits: There were some responding clones in pre-infection memory, which suggested that cross-reactive memory had joined.

V shed 8 bases, J shed 9 bases, and the junction held 15 bases outside the gene matches. CDR3 length: 16 amino acids. Barcoded TCR alpha and TCR beta cDNA libraries with UMIs came from 5'RACE using constant-segment primers. TCRdb analysed the 5' RACE reads with MiXCR anew, one entry per CDR3 protein. This table has tens of thousands of distinct CDR3 sequences, 13% appearing once. There are a few counts of this clonotype. As yet, its antigen is unknown. The chain combines TRBV12-3 or TRBV12-4 with TRBJ2-1, with 11 bases identical to TRBD2. The sequenced material came from PBMCs or a T cell subset sorted from them (not recorded which). The TCR was taken from an adult woman who had mild COVID-19 (a few samples of this study predate the infection). Cell type and time point are not known. The CDR3 coding sequence is TGTGCCAGCTTTAACACTAGCGGGGGTTCGGGGGGTGAGCAGTTCTTC. Protein sequence: CASFNTSGGSGGEQFF.